Listed here is a single T cell receptor beta chain. What antigen it recognizes has not been identified. Base qualities were left out, and no much larger clone turns up one base away. These data belong to a study of blood T cell repertoires in COVID-19 (dated by TCRdb to the early 2020s). With regard to the full study: Samples from collaborators originated in the United States, Italy and Spain and spanned both the acute and convalescent phases of COVID-19. The prospective study material was composed of cDNA or gDNA derived from T cells, B-cell-depleted T cells, or PBMCs. The dataset comprised deeply sampled blood TCRbeta repertoires from subjects exposed to, actively infected with, or recovered from COVID-19. The repertoires were made available in a free public database intended to serve as a resource for research on the immune response to SARS-CoV-2. Samples were obtained from the ongoing ImmuneRACE study (first 160 participants) and from over a thousand subjects provided by 6 global collaborators. Nearly every sample came with metadata listing a de-identified subject ID, COVID-19 status, age in years and sex. HLA class I and class II types, where available, came from metadata supplied by the sample provider rather than from assay-based typing. The investigation overall reported the following: The amount of clinical and demographic metadata varied by source and participant and was provided uncurated.

Ends trimmed: V by 7 bases, J by 9 bases; bases unmatched to a gene: 9. The CDR3 measures 14 amino acids from cysteine to phenylalanine. The only DNA kept is the CDR3, 42 bases in frame from the first base. The CDR1 and CDR2 encoded by the germline V gene (reference sequence) are LNHNV and YYDKDF. At one collaborating source in Seattle, patients were enrolled during active infection and were followed longitudinally through the course of disease. Collaborating institutions collected whole blood in K2EDTA tubes following their own protocols. For TCRbeta analysis, collaborators shipped samples as frozen whole blood, isolated PBMCs, or DNA extracted from either of those sample types. TCRbeta CDR3 regions were amplified from genomic DNA using the immunoSEQ Assay, a bias-controlled multiplex PCR. As for the authors' bioinformatics: The number of nucleated cells in each sample was estimated by amplification of reference gene primers within the assay. To quantify the absolute abundance of each unique TCRbeta CDR3 rearrangement, sequence reads were collapsed and filtered. For each sample, productive Simpson clonality was calculated as the square root of Simpson's diversity index across productive rearrangements. TCRdb retrieved this table from immuneACCESS and kept in-frame rearrangements only. Not all clones are present; in checked studies, unresolved V genes account for under half, and no reason is known for the remainder. That table furnishes V, J and clone size, whereas the DNA furnished D and trimming. The sample table shows about 370,000 clones, and around 87% are seen once. The biggest ten clones account for about 10% of the sample.

The specimen was peripheral blood. The rearrangement joined TRBV15 to TRBJ1-4; TRBD1 aligns with 9 central bases. This sequence originates from a woman aged 25 to 39 with COVID-19, enrolled during active disease. The nucleotide sequence reads as follows: TGTGCCACCACCTTGGACAGGGGAACTAAAAAACTGTTTTTT. Translated, this gives CATTLDRGTKKLFF.